This TCR beta chain was recorded in a study of long-term antiretroviral therapy in people with HIV. In the study overall: Samples from the earliest time points predate the 2015 immediate-ART recommendation by about a decade.

A v3.0 immunoSEQ assay was performed at survey level. Repertoires were generated with immunoSEQ multiplex PCR, while TCRdb's copy carries only in-frame clones and drops some. The sample holds roughly 33,000 clones, about 74% seen once. In the case of this clone: What it binds is unknown.

Study-wide findings and caveats: For ART adherence, viral resistance and therapy changes, no data were available. Diversity increased after ART yet remained lower than in transplant donor controls.

V lost 6 bases to trimming and J lost 2 bases, with 14 bases between them. The CDR3 covers 14 residues. The germline V gene encodes CDR1 MNHNS and CDR2 SASEGT. Sample: unsorted PBMCs, taken 2 years after starting antiretroviral therapy. The clonotype comes from a woman in her 50s with HIV. This rearrangement joins TRBV6-1 to TRBJ2-7, with D perhaps matching TRBD1 (6 bases). Written as DNA, the CDR3 is TGTGCCAGCAGCCCGACAGGCCCTCCCTACGAGCAGTACGTC. It specifies CASSPTGPPYEQYV.